Included here is one T cell receptor beta chain sequence, with context. The data were taken from a study of control samples from healthy donors and cancer patients. Clones were read by immunoSEQ multiplex PCR, and TCRdb kept only the in-frame ones, dropping some. This sample has under 150,000 clones, with just under 95% found just once. The CDR3 totals 15 residues. V gave up 6 bases and J gave up 4 bases; unmatched junction bases: 6. The germline gives CDR1 MRHNA, CDR2 SNTAGT. This receptor was identified in a man aged 30-40 years in good health. The rearrangement uses TRBV6-4 and TRBJ2-2; 9 bases match TRBD1. Sequences were obtained from blood. The CDR3 nucleotides read TGTGCCAGCAGCCCGGGACAGGGAAGCACCGGGGAGCTGTTTTTT. Amino acid sequence: CASSPGQGSTGELFF.